This TCR beta chain appears in the sequencing data of a study of cytomegalovirus exposure and HLA in healthy donors. Whole-study results and caveats: Productive status was seen about 87% or about 30% of the time for most TCR beta V segments in an earlier analysis. The authors later found HLA-associated TCR beta chains more clonally expanded than equally common others.

PCR involved 60 Vbeta and 13 Jbeta primers. The assay was immunoSEQ multiplex PCR, and TCRdb's table has in-frame clones only and misses some. The table includes 100,000 to 150,000 clones, about 85% detected once. Note on this clone: Its antigen is unknown.

The CDR3 loop spans 15 amino acids. Trimming removed 9 bases from V and 4 bases from J, with 21 bases in between. The V gene's germline CDR1 is SNHLY and CDR2 FYNNEI. The sample consisted of PBMCs. This TCR derives from a man between 18 and 35 years old in good health and CMV-seropositive. The chain is built from TRBV2 and TRBJ2-5; perhaps TRBD2 as D (5 bases). Here the CDR3 reads CARIKLITAGETQYF. As DNA, the CDR3 is TGTGCCAGAATAAAACTTATCACGGCGGGAGAGACCCAGTACTTC.